This section outlines one T cell receptor beta chain sequence together with its context. Original processing notes: Nucleated cell number was recorded as an estimate derived from reference gene primer amplification. Produced via immunoSEQ multiplex PCR; TCRdb's table is partial and in-frame only. V, J and clone size reflect that table, while D and trimming were determined from the DNA. The sample contains under 80,000 clones, 80% to 90% of which appear only once. The data stem from a study of blood T cell repertoires in COVID-19. The overall study: There were acute and convalescent COVID-19 samples, and they came from the United States, Italy and Spain. Sample material is recorded as cDNA or gDNA derived from T cells, B-cell-depleted T cells, or PBMCs.

V was cut by 0 bases and J by 9 bases, with 10 bases left in between. From germline, CDR1 is SGDLS and CDR2 YYNGEE. This CDR3 spans 14 amino acids. The sequencing input was peripheral blood. This TCR was sampled from a man in his sixties or seventies with active or convalescent COVID-19. The V gene is TRBV9, the J gene TRBJ1-6, with D possibly matching TRBD1 (6 bases). The CDR3 DNA sequence: TGTGCCAGCAGCGTAGGGACAGTAGGTTCACCCCTCCACTTT. Its translation is CASSVGTVGSPLHF.